This TCR beta chain is drawn from a study of CD4 T cells in relation to SARS-CoV-2 and coronaviruses (dated by TCRdb to the early 2020s). Some background on the complete study: Shared crossreactive spike epitopes were mapped to their HLA restriction using patient-derived lymphoblastoid cell lines. Expansion assays from other donors in the study were sequenced with a different, Illumina-based TCR-beta assay. The Adaptive Biotechnologies TCR-sequencing kit was used to sequence samples from a few pre-COVID donors and the naive versus memory experiments, while other data came from Illumina-based sequencing. The study assessed, at the TCR clonotype level, memory CD4+ T cell crossreactivity between SARS-CoV-2 and common cold coronavirus spike proteins. General study outcomes and caveats: Since the crossreactivity analysis centred on spike protein, crossreactivity against other viral proteins was not assessed. In about 61% of donors, memory CD4+ clonotypes turned up that crossrecognized SARS-CoV-2 and at least one common cold coronavirus spike. The study was limited by small numbers of patients and tested TCRs. Because no donor provided both pre-pandemic and post-infection samples, tracing the source of pre-existing responses was limited. Significantly weaker SARS-CoV-2-driven expansion was shown by crossreactive clones than by monoreactive clones, consistent with antigenic imprinting. Naive versus memory sequencing indicated that memory recall responses, rather than primary responses primed during culture, are detected by the assay.

Uncultured naive and memory CD4+ T cell DNA received deep-resolution immunoSEQ TCR-beta sequencing. The authors' pipeline ran thus. During preprocessing, nonproductive sequences were removed, as were CDR3s that did not start with C, did not end with F or W, or were shorter than 7 amino acids. Cultured and uncultured naive and memory CD4+ repertoires were searched for previously identified spike- and CEF-reactive CDR3s. After three terminal residues were trimmed from each end, CDR3 homology was quantified as pairwise Levenshtein distance using the stringdist R package. In TCRdb, the immuneACCESS table is reduced to in-frame sequences with V and J assigned. These tables do not hold every clone; where another copy was compared, an unresolved V gene accounts for under half, and the others remain unexplained. V, J and clone size derive from that table, while D and trimming were established from the DNA sequence. This sample gives 55,000 to 75,000 clones in total; over 70% of them show up just once. Around 1.5% of the sample is taken by the ten largest.

The CDR3 numbers 16 residues from cysteine through phenylalanine. The kept DNA is CDR3 alone, 48 bases in frame from the first base. Trimming removed 6 bases from V and 5 bases from J; the gene matches leave 11 bases unexplained. The CDR1 and CDR2 encoded by the germline V gene are MDHEN and SYDVKM. CD4+ T cells from unexposed donors were collected before the COVID-19 pandemic (2011-2018). Naive and memory CD4+ T cells were separated from cryopreserved PBMCs through CD4 enrichment, which was followed by EasySep naive CD4+ T cell enrichment. Leukapheresis product for the unexposed donors was bought commercially. PBMCs were isolated from leukapheresis product or whole blood by Ficoll-Paque PLUS gradient centrifugation. The PBMCs went either fresh into the expansion assay or into cryopreservation at -140 degrees C. The QIAamp Micro DNA Kit was used to extract genomic DNA from the CD4+ T cells. For this clone: Its antigen remains unidentified. Per-base quality was not reported, and no clone a single base away is much larger than it.

Sequenced material: memory CD4+ T cells from PBMCs. This specimen's cell subset or site label, interpreted: memory (non-naive) CD4+ T cells. Recombination connected TRBV28 to TRBJ2-3, with 10 bases in between that match TRBD2. This TCR derives from a human donor in good health. In nucleotides, the sequence is TGTGCCAGCAGCCGAGGAGCGGGGGGGGTAAGAGATACGCAGTATTTT. The translation is CASSRGAGGVRDTQYF.